This T cell receptor beta chain was captured in a study of CD8+ T cells in alopecia areata. The CDR3 is 15 residues long. Germline V CDR1 and CDR2: GTSNPN, SVGIG (reference sequence). V was clipped by 0 bases and J by 7 bases; unmatched bases: 6. RNA, once extracted, was reverse transcribed into cDNA for use as the sequencing template. Here immunoSEQ multiplex PCR was the method, and the copy in TCRdb shows in-frame clones only, minus some. Here the sample spans 55,000 to 75,000 clones, about 44% being singletons. The source is a human donor with alopecia areata. Sequencing used CD8+ T cells sorted from blood, obtained at week 0. This rearrangement joins TRBV30 to TRBJ1-5; TRBD1 matches 10 bases. The DNA of the CDR3 is TGTGCCTGGAGTGTACGAGGACAGGGGGTCCAGCCCCAGCATTTT. This codes for CAWSVRGQGVQPQHF.